Described below is a single TCR beta chain sequence and its context. The TCRbeta library was prepared with unique molecular identifiers. One entry per CDR3 protein, called by TCRdb with MiXCR from the PCR reads. The sample consists of about 540,000 distinct CDR3 sequences, about a sixth of them appearing once. V gave up 3 bases and J gave up 5 bases; unmatched junction bases: 8. CDR1 is MNHEY, CDR2 SMNVEV, per germline (reference sequence). CDR3 length: 15 amino acids. This specimen belongs to a study of T-cell reconstitution after alpha-beta-depleted transplantation in children. The V and J genes are TRBV27 and TRBJ2-7, with 9 bases matching TRBD2. This clonotype was obtained from a human donor who donated a stem cell graft to a child with acute lymphoblastic leukemia. The sequenced sample was PBMCs from the stem cell graft donor, obtained from the stem cell graft. CDR3 sequence: CASSLLGLAGHEQYF. The CDR3 DNA follows: TGTGCCAGCAGTTTGCTTGGGCTAGCGGGACACGAGCAGTACTTC.